The entry below describes one T cell receptor (beta chain). The antigen remains unidentified. The data derive from a study of T cell repertoires in cytomegalovirus infection. TCRdb independently ran MiXCR on the reads; one entry per CDR3 protein. Here the sample spans tens of thousands of distinct CDR3 sequences, more than 20% being singletons. This CDR3 has 12 residues. V lost 3 bases, J lost 10 bases, and 3 bases stayed unmatched. The specimen was CD8+ T cells from cultured PBMCs, collected from culture after CMV antigen stimulation. This TCR came from a human donor in good health (CMV status not recorded). Some clones in this sample may be carry-over from other donors' samples. The chain couples TRBV12-3 or TRBV12-4 to TRBJ2-1; TRBD2 matches at 7 bases. The DNA for the CDR3 is TGTGCCAGCAGTTTGTCCGGGAGGGAGCAGTTCTTC. Translated: CASSLSGREQFF.